The rows below give T cell receptor beta chains drawn from one sample of a study of blood T cell repertoires in COVID-19. Only in-frame clones appear in the TCRdb table, and some are missing; sequencing was by immunoSEQ multiplex PCR. The repertoire holds about 140,000 clones, with 88% as singletons. The sequencing input was peripheral blood. These receptors originate from a man between 65 and 85 years old with acute or convalescent COVID-19. Each CDR3 is given with its conserved first and last residue.

cdr3_aa,j_call,v_call
CASSATRQTATNEKLFF,TRBJ1-4,TRBV19
CASLRGQETQYF,TRBJ2-5,TRBV12-3/TRBV12-4
CASSLAGTEGETQYF,TRBJ2-5,TRBV5-1
CASSQTGPNQPQHF,TRBJ1-5,TRBV16
CASSHPGTSEQFF,TRBJ2-1,TRBV6-5
CSVEHSGGADTQYF,TRBJ2-3,TRBV29-1
CASSLAAQGLNEQFF,TRBJ2-1,TRBV5-1
CASIQQGTDEAFF,TRBJ1-1,TRBV19
CASSYTGGPGELFF,TRBJ2-2,TRBV6-6
CASSPYQGAPFSEQFF,TRBJ2-1,TRBV7-3
CASSLTGIDTQYF,TRBJ2-3,TRBV7-9
CASSLGGPSSTDTQYF,TRBJ2-3,TRBV5-4
CASSLGFWQDYNSPLHF,TRBJ1-6,TRBV7-3
CASSPYEAGELFF,TRBJ2-2,TRBV13
CASSPMTASGNEQFF,TRBJ2-1,TRBV18
CASSESTALGGLPGNTIYF,TRBJ1-3,TRBV10-1
CASSESGGKYTQYF,TRBJ2-3,TRBV2
CASSASGVRGQYF,TRBJ2-7,TRBV5-1
CASSPDQGGVETQYF,TRBJ2-5,TRBV6-5
CASSSGTGLMDTIYF,TRBJ1-3,TRBV5-1
CASSLDGQNTDTQYF,TRBJ2-3,TRBV7-8
CASSLTSGESYEQYF,TRBJ2-7,TRBV19
CSVRFGQGLDTF,TRBJ1-2,TRBV29-1
CASNTDRGYGYTF,TRBJ1-2,TRBV6-5
CASSRYSSSYEQYF,TRBJ2-7,TRBV6-5